This T cell receptor beta chain was documented in a study of shared clonotypes between healthy human individuals. Overall study context: Three CD4 naive, three CD4 memory, two CD8 naive and one CD8 memory plate were used per donor.

TCRdb's copy holds only in-frame clones and misses some; the assay was immunoSEQ multiplex PCR. The sample includes around 2.5 million clones, 90% to 95% of them seen just once. The V and J ends lost 3 bases and 11 bases respectively, with 10 bases between them. The germline CDR1 and CDR2 sequences are MDHEN and SYDVKM. The CDR3 spans 11 residues. The chain employs TRBV28 and TRBJ1-1, with D perhaps TRBD1 (5 bases). The receptor was derived from a man younger than 35 in good health. Some clones in this sample may be carry-over from other donors' samples. The sequencing sample was made of naive CD4+ T cells from PBMCs. Subset specified: CD45RA+ positively selected. CDR3 nucleotide sequence: TGTGCCAGCAGTTTTCGGGGGTCTGCTTTCTTT. As protein: CASSFRGSAFF. Full variable domain (missing parts from reference TRBV28 and TRBJ1-1): DVKVTQSSRYLVKRTGEKVFLECVQDMDHENMFWYRQDPGLGLRLIYFSYDVKMKEKGDIPEGYSVSREKKERFSLILESASTNQTSMYLCASSFRGSAFFGQGTRLTVV.